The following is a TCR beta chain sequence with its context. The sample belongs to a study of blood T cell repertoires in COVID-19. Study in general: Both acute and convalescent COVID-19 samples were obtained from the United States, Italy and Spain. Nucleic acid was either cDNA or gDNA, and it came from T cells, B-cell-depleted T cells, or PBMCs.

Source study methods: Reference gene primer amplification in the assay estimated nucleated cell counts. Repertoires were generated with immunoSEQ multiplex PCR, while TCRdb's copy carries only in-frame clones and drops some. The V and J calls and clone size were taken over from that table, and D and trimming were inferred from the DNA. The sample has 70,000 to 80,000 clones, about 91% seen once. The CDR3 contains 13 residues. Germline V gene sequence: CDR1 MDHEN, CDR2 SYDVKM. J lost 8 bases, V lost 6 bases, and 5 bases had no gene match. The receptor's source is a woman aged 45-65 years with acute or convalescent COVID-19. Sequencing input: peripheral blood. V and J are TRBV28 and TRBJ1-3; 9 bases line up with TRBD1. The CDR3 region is CASRPGQGDTIYF. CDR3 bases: TGTGCCAGCAGACCGGGACAGGGTGACACCATATATTTT. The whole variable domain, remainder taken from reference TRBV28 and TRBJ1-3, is DVKVTQSSRYLVKRTGEKVFLECVQDMDHENMFWYRQDPGLGLRLIYFSYDVKMKEKGDIPEGYSVSREKKERFSLILESASTNQTSMYLCASRPGQGDTIYFGEGSWLTVV.